Below are 24 T cell receptor beta chains sequenced from a single sample in a study of T cell clusters in autoimmune cytopenias. TRB was amplified by touch-down multiplex PCR, primer pools A and B combined. TCRdb re-analyzed the multiplex PCR reads; it lists each CDR3 protein once, without DNA. Its table records roughly 6,900 distinct CDR3 sequences. TRB amplification used approximately 250 ng of peripheral blood genomic DNA. Material for sequencing was peripheral blood. These receptors were taken from a human donor with an autoimmune cytopenia or autoimmune hepatitis (not recorded which).

This chain uses TRBV25-1 with TRBJ2-3; TCRdb lists TRBD1, though no DNA is available to test this call. Germline CDR1 is MGHDK and CDR2 is SYGVNS. CDR3 size: 15 residues. The CDR3 sequence: CASSSRDSGTDTQYF.

The chain has TRBV18 and TRBJ1-1; the TRBD1 assignment by TCRdb is unverifiable without DNA. The CDR3 runs 14 residues. CDR1 and CDR2 (germline): KGHSH, LQKENI. The CDR3 is CASSPGDSPPEAFF.

Judged by frequency, this clonotype is medium-sized (0.01 to 0.1%). CDR3 in amino acids: CASSTSRINQPQHF. V and J are TRBV6-5 and TRBJ1-5. Germline V gene sequence: CDR1 MNHEY, CDR2 SVGAGI. This CDR3 region has 14 residues.

This chain links TRBV6-5 with TRBJ2-3; lacking DNA, the TRBD2 call made by TCRdb goes unchecked. This CDR3 has 16 residues. Germline loops: CDR1 MNHEY, CDR2 SVGAGI. The chain's CDR3 is CASSSGLAGATDTQYF.

The CDR3 here is CSARTDSNQPQHF. V is TRBV20-1 and J is TRBJ1-5. The CDR3 has 13 amino acids. Germline V gene data show CDR1 as DFQATT and CDR2 as SNEGSKA (reference sequence).

J is TRBJ2-2 and V is TRBV12-3 or TRBV12-4. CDR3 length equals 13 residues. CDR3 sequence reads: CASRVYDTGELFF.

V gene TRBV10-2 combines with J gene TRBJ2-1. Per germline, CDR1 WSHSY and CDR2 SAAADI. CDR3 length equals 11 residues. CDR3 residues: CASSGYNEQFF.

The chain combines TRBV12-3 or TRBV12-4 with TRBJ1-5; TCRdb's D call of TRBD1 is untestable without DNA. The CDR3 runs 19 residues. The CDR3 sequence is CASSLTRDRGFPSNQPQHF.

The V call is TRBV10-3, the J call TRBJ2-5; the D call from TCRdb, TRBD2, cannot be confirmed without DNA. This CDR3 has 16 amino acids. Germline values: CDR1 ENHRY, CDR2 SYGVKD. The CDR3 sequence: CAISERGPDPQETQYF.

By frequency, this clonotype is medium-sized (0.01 to 0.1%). The chain carries TRBV6-5 and TRBJ1-3. CDR3 length: 16 residues. Germline values: CDR1 MNHEY, CDR2 SVGAGI. The CDR3 reads CASSYDPVATGNTIYF.

This clonotype is labeled medium-sized based on frequency. The chain has TRBV27 and TRBJ2-7; the D gene TCRdb calls, TRBD1, cannot be checked with no DNA. The CDR3 is 13 amino acids. From germline, CDR1 is MNHEY and CDR2 SMNVEV (reference sequence). The CDR3 sequence: CASSLNRQHEQYF.

This clonotype counts as medium-sized by frequency. The V and J genes are TRBV6-6 and TRBJ2-1; TCRdb returns TRBD2, unconfirmable since there is no DNA. The germline gives CDR1 MNHNY, CDR2 SVGAGI (reference sequence). CDR3 length: 18 amino acids. CDR3 protein: CASSYPTSGRSLGNEQFF.

This clonotype is medium-sized (0.01 to 0.1%) by frequency. The V and J genes are TRBV11-2 and TRBJ1-6; with no DNA, the TCRdb D assignment of TRBD1 cannot be verified. CDR1 and CDR2 (germline): SGHAT, FQNNGV. CDR3 length equals 14 residues. CDR3: CASSATGGRSPLHF.

This clonotype ranks as medium-sized in terms of frequency. The V and J genes are TRBV6-5 and TRBJ2-7; the D gene TCRdb calls, TRBD1, cannot be checked with no DNA. CDR1 and CDR2 from the germline V gene are MNHEY and SVGAGI. The CDR3 has 14 amino acids. The CDR3: CASSTGQQSYEQYF.

Here the CDR3 reads CASSLGGTSGNPSLHNEQFF. The chain employs TRBV5-4 and TRBJ2-1; no DNA is available, so the TRBD2 call from TCRdb remains unchecked. Germline-derived CDR1 and CDR2 are SGHNT and YYREEE (reference sequence). This CDR3 is built from 20 residues.

According to its frequency, this clonotype is medium-sized (0.01 to 0.1%). This chain links TRBV7-9 with TRBJ1-1; the D call from TCRdb, TRBD1, cannot be confirmed without DNA. The length of the CDR3 is 14 residues. CDR1 is SEHNR, CDR2 FQNEAQ, per germline (reference sequence). Here the CDR3 reads CASSLGQGETEAFF.

This clonotype is called medium-sized based on its frequency. V and J are TRBV7-2 and TRBJ1-1; TCRdb's D call, TRBD1, is unchecked because there is no DNA. This CDR3 has 15 amino acids. The germline V gene has CDR1 SGHTA and CDR2 FQGNSA. CDR3 residues: CASRRTTGRNTEAFF. The full variable domain, rest sourced from reference TRBV7-2 and TRBJ1-1, is GAGVSQSPSNKVTEKGKDVELRCDPISGHTALYWYRQSLGQGLEFLIYFQGNSAPDKSGLPSDRFSAERTGGSVSTLTIQRTQQEDSAVYLCASRRTTGRNTEAFFGQGTRLTVV.

This clonotype is labeled medium-sized based on frequency. The chain joins TRBV27 to TRBJ1-2; TCRdb's D call of TRBD1 is untestable without DNA. CDR3 length: 13 residues. CDR1 and CDR2 from the germline V gene are MNHEY and SMNVEV (reference sequence). This CDR3 reads CASSLQGRGGYTF.

The chain is built from TRBV20-1 and TRBJ2-3; lacking DNA, the TRBD1 call made by TCRdb goes unchecked. Germline V gene lookup returns CDR1 DFQATT and CDR2 SNEGSKA (reference sequence). The CDR3 is made up of 11 amino acids. The CDR3 is CSATPTDTQYF.

The chain is built from TRBV11-2 and TRBJ1-2. The CDR3 runs to 12 residues. The V gene's germline CDR1 is SGHAT and CDR2 FQNNGV. CDR3 amino acids: CASSLLNYGYTF. The full variable domain, rest sourced from reference TRBV11-2 and TRBJ1-2, is EAGVAQSPRYKIIEKRQSVAFWCNPISGHATLYWYQQILGQGPKLLIQFQNNGVVDDSQLPKDRFSAERLKGVDSTLKIQPAKLEDSAVYLCASSLLNYGYTFGSGTRLTVV.

The chain uses TRBV7-6 and TRBJ1-1. CDR3 length: 13 residues. The V gene's germline CDR1 is SGHVS and CDR2 FNYEAQ. CDR3 amino acids: CASGRDLNTEAFF.

This sequence joins TRBV20-1 and TRBJ2-7; the D gene TCRdb calls, TRBD1, cannot be checked with no DNA. Germline values: CDR1 DFQATT, CDR2 SNEGSKA (reference sequence). The CDR3 contains 13 residues. This chain's CDR3 is CSASGTDSYEQYF.

The V call is TRBV6-1, the J call TRBJ2-7; TCRdb proposes TRBD1, but this gene call is untestable without DNA. Germline-derived CDR1 and CDR2 are MNHNS and SASEGT. This CDR3 contains 15 residues. The CDR3 sequence is CASSQPGQGVYEQYF.

The chain recombines TRBV7-9 with TRBJ1-4; TCRdb gives TRBD1 as the D gene, but with no DNA this cannot be confirmed. There are 15 residues in the CDR3. CDR1 and CDR2 from the germline V gene are SEHNR and FQNEAQ (reference sequence). The CDR3 loop is CASSSSGGLNEKLFF.